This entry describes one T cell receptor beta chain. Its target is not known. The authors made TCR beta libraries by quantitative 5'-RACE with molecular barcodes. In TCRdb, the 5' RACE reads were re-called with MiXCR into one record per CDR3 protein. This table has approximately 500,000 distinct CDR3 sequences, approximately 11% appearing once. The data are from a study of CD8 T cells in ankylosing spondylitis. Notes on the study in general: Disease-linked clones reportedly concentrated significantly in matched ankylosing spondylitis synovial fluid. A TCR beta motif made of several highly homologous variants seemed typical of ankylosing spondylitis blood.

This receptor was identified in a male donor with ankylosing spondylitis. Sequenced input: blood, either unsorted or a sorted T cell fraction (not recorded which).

DNA of the CDR3: TGCGCCAGCAGCCCAAGGGGGAGGGTGAGAAACATTCAGTACTTC. It yields the protein CASSPRGRVRNIQYF. The chain employs TRBV5-1 and TRBJ2-4; the D gene is possibly TRBD2 (7 bases). Germline assignment: CDR1 SGHRS and CDR2 YFSETQ. Trimming pared 4 bases from V and 6 bases from J, leaving 17 bases between. This CDR3 contains 15 residues.